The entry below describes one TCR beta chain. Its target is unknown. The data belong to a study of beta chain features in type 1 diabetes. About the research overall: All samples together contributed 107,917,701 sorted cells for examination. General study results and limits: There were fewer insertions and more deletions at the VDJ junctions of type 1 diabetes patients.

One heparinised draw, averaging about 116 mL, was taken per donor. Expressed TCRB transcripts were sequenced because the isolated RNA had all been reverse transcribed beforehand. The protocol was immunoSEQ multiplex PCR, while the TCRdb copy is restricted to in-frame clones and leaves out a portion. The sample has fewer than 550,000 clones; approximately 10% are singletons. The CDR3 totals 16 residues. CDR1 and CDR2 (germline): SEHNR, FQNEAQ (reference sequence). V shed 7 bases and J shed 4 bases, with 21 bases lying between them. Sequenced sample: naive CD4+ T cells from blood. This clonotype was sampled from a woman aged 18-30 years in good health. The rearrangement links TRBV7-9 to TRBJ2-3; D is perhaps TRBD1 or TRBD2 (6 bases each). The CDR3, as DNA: TGTGCCAGCAACCTGAGGGGGGCGAGCGCCCCAGATACGCAGTATTTT. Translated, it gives CASNLRGASAPDTQYF.